The 16 T cell receptor beta chains given below trace back to one sample, sequenced in a study of spatial heterogeneity in lung cancer. A single record per CDR3 protein comes from TCRdb applying MiXCR to the 5' RACE reads. Of 95,000 to 130,000 distinct CDR3 sequences in the sample, 9.5% to 15% were seen once. Time point denoted: blood at routine non-recurrence follow-up after resection. Whole RNA was taken from tumor, nontumor lung or frozen PBMC; it was then sequenced unsorted. This material consisted of PBMCs, taken at follow-up. The source of these receptors is a male donor with early-stage non-small cell lung cancer.

In its sample, this clonotype was seen many times. CDR3 amino acids: CASSLLVGEQFF. The CDR3 coding sequence is TGTGCCAGCAGCTTGTTAGTAGGTGAGCAGTTCTTC. This rearrangement joins TRBV7-2 to TRBJ2-1; no clear D. CDR3 length equals 12 residues. Germline V gives CDR1 SGHTA, CDR2 FQGNSA. V was pared by 3 bases and J by 9 bases, with 9 bases between.

This clonotype occurred a few times. V is TRBV7-2 and J is TRBJ2-5; D uncertain. The CDR3 loop spans 13 amino acids. Germline CDR1 is SGHTA and CDR2 is FQGNSA. V was clipped by 5 bases and J by 4 bases, with 11 bases between them. The CDR3 is CASSPRMAETQYF. DNA of the CDR3: TGTGCCAGCAGCCCTCGTATGGCAGAGACCCAGTACTTC.

This clonotype was counted between two and nine times. The chain carries TRBV20-1 and TRBJ2-1, with a tentative D call TRBD2 (6 bases). The CDR3 is 15 amino acids. The V and J ends lost 0 bases and 6 bases respectively, with 15 bases between them. Germline V gene sequence: CDR1 DFQATT, CDR2 SNEGSKA (reference sequence). CDR3 residues: CSARDVATAGNEQFF. The CDR3 DNA sequence: TGCAGTGCTAGAGATGTAGCCACAGCGGGCAATGAGCAGTTCTTC.

This clonotype was seen a handful of times. This rearrangement joins TRBV4-3 to TRBJ2-7; no clear D. This CDR3 is 14 amino acids long. Trimming left V 0 bases short and J 2 bases short, with 8 bases between. Germline V gene data show CDR1 as LGHNA and CDR2 as YSLEER. Here the CDR3 DNA reads TGCGCCAGCAGCCAAGAAGCCCAAACCTACGAGCAGTACTTC. Protein: CASSQEAQTYEQYF.

This clonotype has a handful of counts. The rearrangement links TRBV28 to TRBJ2-1; D gene ambiguous. Trimming cost V 1 base and J 7 bases, with 8 bases left between them. The CDR3 runs 13 residues. Per germline, CDR1 MDHEN and CDR2 SYDVKM. The CDR3 bases are TGTGCCAGCAGTTTATTTCTGGGAAATGAGCAGTTCTTC. Translating gives CASSLFLGNEQFF.

This clonotype came up many times. The chain is built from TRBV6-5 and TRBJ1-1; no clear D. The CDR3 totals 13 residues. V lost 2 bases and J lost 6, with 10 bases in between. Germline loops: CDR1 MNHEY, CDR2 SVGAGI. CDR3 DNA sequence: TGTGCCAGCAGTTACCCGACGGCGCCTGAAGCTTTCTTT. It specifies CASSYPTAPEAFF.

This clonotype was seen at least ten times. This rearrangement joins TRBV12-3 or TRBV12-4 to TRBJ1-2; no clear D. The CDR3 totals 15 residues. Trimming shortened V by 6 bases and J by 7 bases, and 21 bases separated the two germline ends. CDR3 in DNA: TGTGCCAGCAGACTGAACGATCGTTCTTCCCTTGGCTACACCTTC. Translating it yields CASRLNDRSSLGYTF.

This clonotype was seen more than once but under ten times. The genes are TRBV10-3 and TRBJ2-1; 9 positions match TRBD1. The CDR3 length is 12 residues. The germline gives CDR1 ENHRY, CDR2 SYGVKD. J was trimmed by 9 bases and V by 8 bases; bases with no gene match: 5. DNA of the CDR3: TGTGCCATCGGACAGGGGAGAGGTGAGCAGTTCTTC. Its translation is CAIGQGRGEQFF.

The V and J genes are TRBV28 and TRBJ2-3; weak D call: TRBD2 (5 bases). The V end was cut by 6 bases, the J end by 7 bases, with 20 bases between. Germline V CDR1 and CDR2: MDHEN, SYDVKM. The CDR3 has 15 residues. CDR3 in amino acids: CASRTEAVGQYTQYF. CDR3 in DNA: TGTGCCAGCAGAACGGAGGCGGTGGGCCAATATACGCAGTATTTT.

The rearrangement joins TRBV28 to TRBJ2-1, with 9 bases aligning to TRBD2. J was trimmed by 4 bases and V by 4 bases; bases with no gene match: 8. This CDR3 has 16 amino acids. Germline V CDR1 and CDR2: MDHEN, SYDVKM. In DNA, the CDR3 is TGTGCCAGCAGTTCCCAAGGGACTAGCTATTACAATGAGCAGTTCTTC. Translated: CASSSQGTSYYNEQFF. Looking up the rest from reference TRBV28 and TRBJ2-1 gives the full variable domain: DVKVTQSSRYLVKRTGEKVFLECVQDMDHENMFWYRQDPGLGLRLIYFSYDVKMKEKGDIPEGYSVSREKKERFSLILESASTNQTSMYLCASSSQGTSYYNEQFFGPGTRLTVL.

This clonotype turned up a few times. The chain is built from TRBV3-1 and TRBJ1-2; 9 bases line up with TRBD1. CDR1 and CDR2 from the germline V gene are LGHDT and YNNKEL (reference sequence). The CDR3 totals 16 residues. V trimming: 1 base; J trimming: 2 bases; junction bases outside the gene matches: 5. The CDR3 reads CASSQGPGTGNYGYTF. Written as DNA, the CDR3 is TGTGCCAGCAGCCAAGGGCCGGGGACAGGGAACTATGGCTACACCTTC.

In this sample, this clonotype turned up a few times. The rearrangement uses TRBV12-3 or TRBV12-4 and TRBJ1-2, with D unclear. Trimming took off 4 bases at V and 6 bases at J, with 9 bases between the two ends. The CDR3 extends over 12 amino acids. In DNA, the CDR3 is TGTGCCAGCAGTTCTCAGCCCGATGGCTACACCTTC. Amino acids: CASSSQPDGYTF.

This clonotype showed up just a few times. The CDR3 here is CSVVAGGSYEQYF. The CDR3 DNA sequence: TGCAGCGTTGTGGCAGGGGGATCCTACGAGCAGTACTTC. The chain employs TRBV29-1 and TRBJ2-7, with 7 bases aligning to TRBD1. Germline values: CDR1 SQVTM, CDR2 ANQGSEA. J gave up 1 base and V 4 bases, and 4 bases lay outside the gene matches. The CDR3 contains 13 residues.

This clonotype was seen a handful of times. The J gene is TRBJ1-2, the V gene TRBV6-1, with D possibly TRBD1 on 6 matching bases. V dropped 4 bases and J dropped 4 bases, with 22 bases sitting between them. Germline V CDR1 and CDR2: MNHNS, SASEGT. The CDR3 consists of 17 residues. CDR3: CASSAPGTPRGFYGYTF. CDR3 nucleotide sequence: TGTGCCAGCAGTGCTCCCGGGACACCGAGGGGTTTCTATGGCTACACCTTC.

This clonotype was seen ten or more times. This sequence joins TRBV20-1 and TRBJ1-5; D is perhaps TRBD1 (5 bases). With 6 bases removed from V and 3 bases from J, the gap between germline ends came to 12 bases. Looked up from germline, CDR1 is DFQATT and CDR2 is SNEGSKA (reference sequence). There are 13 residues in the CDR3. As DNA, the CDR3 is TGCAGTGCCTTAGACAGCGCCAATCAGCCCCAGCATTTT. This sequence encodes CSALDSANQPQHF.

This clonotype has a handful of counts. The J gene is TRBJ2-7, the V gene TRBV14; 8 nucleotides agree with TRBD1. Germline trimming cut 1 base from V and 7 bases from J; bases unmatched to any gene: 9. Germline V gives CDR1 SGHDN, CDR2 FVKESK. The CDR3 consists of 15 residues. CDR3 amino acids: CASSQGWQGAGEQYF. CDR3 coding DNA: TGTGCCAGCAGCCAAGGTTGGCAGGGGGCCGGGGAGCAGTACTTC.